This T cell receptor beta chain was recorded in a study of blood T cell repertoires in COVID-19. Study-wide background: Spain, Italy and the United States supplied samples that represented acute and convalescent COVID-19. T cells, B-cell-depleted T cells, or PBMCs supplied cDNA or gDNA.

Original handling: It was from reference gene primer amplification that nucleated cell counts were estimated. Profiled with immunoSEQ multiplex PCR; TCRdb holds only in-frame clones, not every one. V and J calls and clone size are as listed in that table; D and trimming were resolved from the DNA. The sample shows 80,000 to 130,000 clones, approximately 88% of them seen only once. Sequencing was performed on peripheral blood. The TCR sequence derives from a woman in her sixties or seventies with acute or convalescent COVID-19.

CDR3: CASSQDPAGYTEAFF. The CDR3 DNA follows: TGCGCCAGCAGCCAAGATCCGGCGGGGTACACTGAAGCTTTCTTT. V and J are TRBV4-1 and TRBJ1-1; D ambiguous. In germline, CDR1 is MGHRA, CDR2 YSYEKL. The V end lost 0 bases, the J end lost 3 bases, and 11 bases lay between the germline ends. The CDR3 length is 15 residues.